This record concerns one T cell receptor beta chain sequence. What it binds is unknown. Combining CD45RO+ cells with CCR7-negative CD45RA+ TemRA cells gave CD8 memory. The sample belongs to a study of shared clonotypes between healthy human individuals. CDR1 is WNHNN, CDR2 SYGVQD, per germline (reference sequence). This CDR3 is built from 15 residues. Unmatched junction bases numbered 11, after V lost 6 bases and J lost 7 bases. Study-level points and caveats: Estimated richness values were generally larger in naive subsets than in memory subsets. Clonotype sharing across a handful of donors was observed for around 4.5% of naive CD4 clonotypes.

Clones were sequenced by immunoSEQ multiplex PCR, and TCRdb holds only the in-frame ones, with some missing. The top ten clones hold 0.25% to 0.35% of a sample with a few hundred thousand clones, just over 95% of them seen once. The sample was memory CD8+ T cells sorted from blood. Indicated subset: CD45RO+ cells pooled with CCR7-negative TemRA cells. The chain employs TRBV10-1 and TRBJ2-1; 8 nucleotides line up with TRBD2. The sequence came from a young man in good health. The CDR3 is CASSELADQGNEQFF. CDR3 nucleotides: TGCGCCAGCAGCGAACTAGCGGACCAGGGGAATGAGCAGTTCTTC.